Following are 20 T cell receptor beta chains from one sample sequenced in a study of cytomegalovirus exposure and HLA in healthy donors. The PCR used 60 Vbeta and 13 Jbeta primers. Method: immunoSEQ multiplex PCR; TCRdb's copy keeps in-frame clones and lacks some. Found here are over 70,000 clones, around three quarters of them singletons; the top ten hold around a tenth. Sequences were obtained from PBMCs. The receptors were sampled from a woman aged 50 to 60 in good health and CMV-seropositive.

With regard to this clone: The junction departs from the called germline gene at one end, perhaps through a read error. The chain employs TRBV30 and TRBJ2-3; D is possibly TRBD1 (5 bases). The CDR3 extends over 14 amino acids. CDR1 and CDR2 from the germline V gene are GTSNPN and SVGIG (reference sequence). The CDR3 is CAWRYIGATDRQYF. CDR3 DNA: TGTGCCTGGAGATATATAGGGGCCACAGATAGGCAGTATTTT.

The V call is TRBV6-1, the J call TRBJ1-2, with D possibly matching TRBD1 (6 bases). Trimming cost V 4 bases and J 8 bases, with 14 bases left between them. The germline CDR1 and CDR2 sequences are MNHNS and SASEGT. The CDR3 contains 13 residues. The DNA for the CDR3 is TGTGCCAGCAGTGGGGGGCCAGGCGGAGGCTACACCTTC. Protein: CASSGGPGGGYTF.

V gene TRBV29-1 combines with J gene TRBJ2-7; D gene uncertain. Trimming shortened V by 4 bases and J by 3 bases, and 13 bases separated the two germline ends. CDR1 is SQVTM and CDR2 is ANQGSEA in the germline V gene. This CDR3 spans 13 amino acids. In nucleotides, the CDR3 is TGCAGCGTTGTCCCCAGCAGGTTCTACGAGCAGTACTTC. This sequence encodes CSVVPSRFYEQYF.

The chain has TRBV6-6 and TRBJ1-1, with TRBD1 as a possible D gene (5 bases). Germline V lookup: CDR1 MNHNY, CDR2 SVGAGI (reference sequence). The CDR3 has 13 residues. V was clipped by 11 bases and J by 0 bases, with 13 bases between them. The CDR3 here is CAVQGNMNTEAFF. In nucleotides, the CDR3 is TGTGCCGTGCAGGGAAACATGAACACTGAAGCTTTCTTT.

This chain connects TRBV7-6 to TRBJ2-1; 8 nucleotides line up with TRBD2. V shed 0 bases and J 2 bases; nucleotides not matched to a gene: 3. The CDR3 is 16 residues long. CDR1 is SGHVS and CDR2 is FNYEAQ in the germline V gene. For the CDR3, the DNA is TGTGCCAGCAGCTTAGCACGGGGGGGGACCTACAATGAGCAGTTCTTC. Its protein is CASSLARGGTYNEQFF.

The chain uses TRBV2 and TRBJ2-7, with D maybe TRBD2 (5 bases). This CDR3 contains 13 residues. V was pared by 7 bases and J by 2 bases, with 12 bases between. CDR1 and CDR2 (germline): SNHLY, FYNNEI. The CDR3 sequence: CASNLDGTYEQYF. CDR3 sequence (DNA): TGTGCCAGCAATTTGGACGGGACCTACGAGCAGTACTTC.

The V gene is TRBV2, the J gene TRBJ2-7, with D perhaps matching TRBD1 (5 bases). Germline V gene data show CDR1 as SNHLY and CDR2 as FYNNEI. V was shortened by 2 bases and J by 4 bases, with 12 bases between the two germline ends. The CDR3 covers 14 residues. This CDR3 is CASSESTVTYEQYF. The CDR3, as DNA: TGTGCCAGCAGTGAATCGACAGTAACTTACGAGCAGTACTTC.

This chain joins TRBV11-2 and TRBJ2-3, with a tentative D call TRBD2 (6 bases). Germline values: CDR1 SGHAT, CDR2 FQNNGV. The V and J ends lost 1 base and 0 bases respectively, with 14 bases between them. The CDR3 loop spans 17 amino acids. The CDR3 bases are TGTGCCAGCAGCTTAGGACGGATAGCGGCTAGCACAGATACGCAGTATTTT. It yields the protein CASSLGRIAASTDTQYF.

The chain uses TRBV10-2 and TRBJ2-7; 7 nucleotides match TRBD2. V lost 4 bases to trimming and J lost 5 bases; unmatched junction nucleotides: 11. CDR3 length: 15 amino acids. CDR1 is WSHSY and CDR2 is SAAADI in the germline V gene. The CDR3 sequence: CASSGQWAGAHEQYF. CDR3 coding DNA: TGCGCCAGCAGTGGCCAGTGGGCGGGAGCCCACGAGCAGTACTTC.

The V and J genes are TRBV5-6 and TRBJ1-5; D remains ambiguous. Trimming left V 4 bases short and J 9 bases short, with 11 bases between. Germline assignment: CDR1 SGHDT and CDR2 YYEEEE. The CDR3 runs 12 residues. CDR3 bases: TGTGCCAGCAGCCTACACAGCTCGCCCCAGCATTTT. Its translation is CASSLHSSPQHF.

The gene calls are TRBV27 and TRBJ2-1; a possible D gene is TRBD1 (6 bases). The germline V and J ends were trimmed by 6 bases and 0 bases, with 15 bases remaining between them. Germline-derived CDR1 and CDR2 are MNHEY and SMNVEV (reference sequence). This CDR3 has 16 residues. The DNA for the CDR3 is TGTGCCAGCAGCCTTTCAGGGGTGATCTCCTACAATGAGCAGTTCTTC. Translation gives CASSLSGVISYNEQFF.

J is TRBJ2-1 and V is TRBV11-2, with 11 bases matching TRBD2. Trimming removed 8 bases from V and 6 bases from J; junction bases left unmatched: 9. Germline V gene data show CDR1 as SGHAT and CDR2 as FQNNGV. There are 15 residues in the CDR3. CDR3 nucleotides: TGTGCCAGCTTGCCGGGACTAGCGGAAGGCAATGAGCAGTTCTTC. It yields the protein CASLPGLAEGNEQFF.

The chain links TRBV2 to TRBJ2-1; 7 bases line up with TRBD2. The CDR3 spans 11 residues. The V segment lost 8 bases and the J segment 10 bases; nucleotides outside the gene matches: 5. The germline V gene has CDR1 SNHLY and CDR2 FYNNEI. CDR3 sequence reads: CASGGGLEQFF. The CDR3 DNA reads as TGTGCCAGCGGGGGGGGGTTAGAGCAGTTCTTC.

The gene calls are TRBV19 and TRBJ1-5; a possible D gene is TRBD1 (5 bases). Trimming removed 8 bases at V and 0 bases at J, with 11 bases between. The CDR3 has 14 amino acids. The germline gives CDR1 LNHDA, CDR2 SQIVND (reference sequence). The CDR3 nucleotides are TGTGCCAGTGGGACTTCGCATAGCAATCAGCCCCAGCATTTT. Translation: CASGTSHSNQPQHF. Full variable domain (rest looked up from reference TRBV19 and TRBJ1-5): DGGITQSPKYLFRKEGQNVTLSCEQNLNHDAMYWYRQDPGQGLRLIYYSQIVNDFQKGDIAEGYSVSREKKESFPLTVTSAQKNPTAFYLCASGTSHSNQPQHFGDGTRLSIL.

The count of this clone is one. The CDR3 region has the DNA TGTGCCAGCAGCACCGGGACAGGTCAATTGCCCCAGCATTTT. Protein: CASSTGTGQLPQHF. The V gene is TRBV7-2, the J gene TRBJ1-5, with TRBD1 matching 8 bases. J gave up 9 bases and V 5 bases, and 9 bases lay outside the gene matches. The CDR3 is made up of 14 amino acids. The V gene's germline CDR1 is SGHTA and CDR2 FQGNSA.

The V call is TRBV4-2, the J call TRBJ2-1; D not resolved. Germline V gives CDR1 LGHNA, CDR2 YNFKEQ. V was cut by 1 base and J by 0 bases, with 10 bases left in between. CDR3 length: 16 amino acids. The CDR3 sequence is CASSQGSSYSYNEQFF. The CDR3 DNA is TGTGCCAGCAGCCAAGGCTCATCCTACTCCTACAATGAGCAGTTCTTC.

V and J are TRBV6-1 and TRBJ2-7; maybe TRBD2 (6 bases). This CDR3 comprises 14 residues. V lost 7 bases and J 2 bases, leaving 15 bases between the germline ends. In germline, CDR1 is MNHNS, CDR2 SASEGT. CDR3 bases: TGTGCCAGCACCTTAGCGGTCGTACCCTACGAGCAGTACTTC. Translation gives CASTLAVVPYEQYF.

V gene TRBV5-1 combines with J gene TRBJ1-5; TRBD1 matches at 9 bases. CDR1 is SGHRS, CDR2 YFSETQ, per germline. This CDR3 is 17 amino acids long. The J segment lost 10 bases and the V segment lost 4 bases, leaving 18 bases of the junction unmatched. CDR3 bases: TGCGCCAGCAGCCTGAGTCCCGGGACAGGGACTCCCAGCCCCCAGCATTTT. Its protein product is CASSLSPGTGTPSPQHF.

The chain carries TRBV21-1 and TRBJ1-2; the D segment call TRBD1 is taken from the table without a DNA check. TRBV21-1 is assigned pseudogene status. This CDR3 comprises 13 residues. The CDR3 bases are TGTGCCAGCAACGGCGACAGGAACTATGGCTACACCTTC. It encodes CASNGDRNYGYTF.

As to this clone: Relative to the germline gene, one junction end is altered; a read error may explain this. The J gene is TRBJ2-1, the V gene TRBV11-3; possibly TRBD1 for D (5 bases). This CDR3 is built from 16 residues. The V gene's germline CDR1 is SGHNT and CDR2 YENEEA. For the CDR3, the DNA is TGTGCCAGCAGCTTAATGGGTGGGGCTTCCCTCAATCAGCAGTTCTTC. This gives the protein CASSLMGGASLNQQFF.